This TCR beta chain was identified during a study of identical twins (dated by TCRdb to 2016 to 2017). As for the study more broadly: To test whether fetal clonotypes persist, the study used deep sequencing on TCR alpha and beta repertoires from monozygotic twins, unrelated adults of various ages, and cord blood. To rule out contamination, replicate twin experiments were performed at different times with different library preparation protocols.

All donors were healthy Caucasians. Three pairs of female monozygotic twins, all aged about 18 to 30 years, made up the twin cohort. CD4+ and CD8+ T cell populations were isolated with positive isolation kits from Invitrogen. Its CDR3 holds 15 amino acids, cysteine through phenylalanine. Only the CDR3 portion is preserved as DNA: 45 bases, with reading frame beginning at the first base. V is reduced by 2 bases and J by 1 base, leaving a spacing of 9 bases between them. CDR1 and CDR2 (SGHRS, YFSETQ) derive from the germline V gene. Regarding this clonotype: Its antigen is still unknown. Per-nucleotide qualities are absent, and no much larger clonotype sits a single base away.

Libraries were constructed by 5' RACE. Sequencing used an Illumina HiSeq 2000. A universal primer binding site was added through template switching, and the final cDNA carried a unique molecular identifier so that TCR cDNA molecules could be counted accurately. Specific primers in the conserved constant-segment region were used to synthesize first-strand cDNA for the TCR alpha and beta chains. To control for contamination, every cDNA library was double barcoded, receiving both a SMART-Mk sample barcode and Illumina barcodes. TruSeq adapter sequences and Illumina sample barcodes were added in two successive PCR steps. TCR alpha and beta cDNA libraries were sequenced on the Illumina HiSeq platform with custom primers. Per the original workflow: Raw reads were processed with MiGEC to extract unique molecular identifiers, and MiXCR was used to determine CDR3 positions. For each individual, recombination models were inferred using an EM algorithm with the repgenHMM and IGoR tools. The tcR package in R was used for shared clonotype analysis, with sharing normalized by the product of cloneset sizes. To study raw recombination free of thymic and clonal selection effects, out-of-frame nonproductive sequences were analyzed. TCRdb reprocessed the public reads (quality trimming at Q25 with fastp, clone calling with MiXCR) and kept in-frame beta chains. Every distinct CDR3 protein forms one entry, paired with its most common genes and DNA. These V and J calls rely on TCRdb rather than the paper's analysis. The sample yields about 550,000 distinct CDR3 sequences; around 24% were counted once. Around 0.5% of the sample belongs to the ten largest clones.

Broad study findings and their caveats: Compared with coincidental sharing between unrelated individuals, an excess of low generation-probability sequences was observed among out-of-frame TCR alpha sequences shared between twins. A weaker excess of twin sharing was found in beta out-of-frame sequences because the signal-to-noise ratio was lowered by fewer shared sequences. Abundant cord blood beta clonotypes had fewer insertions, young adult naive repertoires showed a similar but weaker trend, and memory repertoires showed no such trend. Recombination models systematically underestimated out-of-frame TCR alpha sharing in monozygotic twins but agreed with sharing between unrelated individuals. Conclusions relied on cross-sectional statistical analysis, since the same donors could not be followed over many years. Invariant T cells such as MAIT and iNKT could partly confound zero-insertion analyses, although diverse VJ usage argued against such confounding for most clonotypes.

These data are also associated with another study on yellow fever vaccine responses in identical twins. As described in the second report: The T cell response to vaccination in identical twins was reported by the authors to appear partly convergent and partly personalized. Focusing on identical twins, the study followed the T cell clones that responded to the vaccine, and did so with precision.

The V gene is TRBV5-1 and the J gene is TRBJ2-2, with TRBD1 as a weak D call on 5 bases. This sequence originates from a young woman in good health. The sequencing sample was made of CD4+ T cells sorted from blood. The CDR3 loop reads CASSFREQNTGELFF. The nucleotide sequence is TGCGCCAGCAGCTTCAGGGAACAGAACACCGGGGAGCTGTTTTTT.